This T cell receptor (beta chain) was documented in a study of cytomegalovirus exposure and HLA in healthy donors. It was healthy bone marrow donors who served as donors. The PCR employed 60 Vbeta primers together with 13 Jbeta primers. TCRdb's copy holds only in-frame clones and misses some; the assay was immunoSEQ multiplex PCR. The sample has some 120,000 clones, more than 60% seen once. The trim removed 5 bases at V and 0 bases at J, leaving 16 bases unmatched. Germline loops: CDR1 SGHAT, CDR2 FQNNGV. The CDR3 consists of 18 residues. Note on this clone: Its antigen is unidentified.

Study results and limitations: For cytomegalovirus status, the classifier reportedly gave diagnoses with high specificity and sensitivity. Apart from CMV serostatus, no immune exposure information was available.

The chain has TRBV11-2 and TRBJ2-7, with 7 bases lining up with TRBD1. The TCR originated in a woman between 40 and 55 years old in good health and CMV-seronegative. Sequenced sample: PBMCs. This chain's CDR3 is CASSARQGISSSSYEQYF. In nucleotides, the CDR3 is TGTGCCAGCAGCGCACGACAGGGTATCTCGTCCTCCTCCTACGAGCAGTACTTC. The whole variable domain, remainder taken from reference TRBV11-2 and TRBJ2-7, is EAGVAQSPRYKIIEKRQSVAFWCNPISGHATLYWYQQILGQGPKLLIQFQNNGVVDDSQLPKDRFSAERLKGVDSTLKIQPAKLEDSAVYLCASSARQGISSSSYEQYFGPGTRLTVT.